These T cell receptor beta chains were read from a single sample in a study of blood T cell repertoires in COVID-19. Method: immunoSEQ multiplex PCR; TCRdb's copy keeps in-frame clones and lacks some. The data hold over 300,000 clones, with almost 90% observed a single time. The sample consisted of peripheral blood. The receptors come from a man between 18 and 35 years old with active or convalescent COVID-19. CDR3s include the opening cysteine and the closing phenylalanine or tryptophan. D genes are given only for firm matches. Size values are once, few and many counts, or a class for expanded clones, and some rows have none.

v_call	j_call	clone_size	d_call	cdr3_nt	cdr3_aa
TRBV14	TRBJ2-3	few	TRBD2	TGTGCCAGCAGCCCCATATTTGGCGGGAGTGGGACAGATACGCAGTATTTT	CASSPIFGGSGTDTQYF
TRBV9	TRBJ1-2	NA	NA	TGTGCCAGCAGCGTAGCTAGTGGCCTTAGGGGGTATGGCTACACCTTC	CASSVASGLRGYGYTF
TRBV7-9	TRBJ2-3	NA	NA	TGTGCCAGCAGGTACGGGTACGGCACAGATACGCAGTATTTT	CASRYGYGTDTQYF
TRBV5-1	TRBJ1-6	NA	TRBD1	TGCGCCAGCAGAGGGACAGGCCCCGATTCACCCCTCCACTTT	CASRGTGPDSPLHF
TRBV18	TRBJ2-5	NA	TRBD1	TGTGCCAGCTCAGGGTTAACAGGGGGAGAAGAGACCCAGTACTTC	CASSGLTGGEETQYF
TRBV21-1	TRBJ2-1	NA	NA	TGTGCCAGCAGCTCGGACAGCCATGGTGAGCAGTTCTTC	CASSSDSHGEQFF
TRBV24-1	TRBJ1-1	NA	TRBD1	TGTGCCACCAGTGATGCAGGGGGCAACACTGAAGCTTTCTTT	CATSDAGGNTEAFF
TRBV6-5	TRBJ1-2	NA	NA	TGTGCCATCCCCGAGGGTTACGGTTTTAACTATGGCTACACCTTC	CAIPEGYGFNYGYTF
TRBV5-5	TRBJ1-2	NA	NA	TGTGCCAGCAGCCTAGCGGGGCTTTCCCACTATGGCTACACCTTC	CASSLAGLSHYGYTF
TRBV5-1	TRBJ1-6	once	NA	TGCGCCAGCAGCTTGGTAGGGGATTATAATTCACCCCTCCACTTT	CASSLVGDYNSPLHF
TRBV29-1	TRBJ2-5	NA	TRBD2	TGCAGCGTTGACCGGGCCTCATTGGGGGGGGATCGGGAGACCCAGTACTTC	CSVDRASLGGDRETQYF
TRBV29-1	TRBJ1-3	NA	NA	TGCAGCGCAGAACAGGGAAACACCATATATTTT	CSAEQGNTIYF
TRBV28	TRBJ2-1	NA	TRBD1	TGTGCCAGCAGTTCCGGGACAGCTTATGGTAATGAGCAGTTCTTC	CASSSGTAYGNEQFF
TRBV4-2	TRBJ2-6	NA	NA	TGTGCCAGCAGCCAAGTGAACGCAGTAACTGGGGCCAACGTCCTGACTTTC	CASSQVNAVTGANVLTF
TRBV24-1	TRBJ1-4	NA	TRBD1	TGTGCCTCCACAGGGGACAGGGCGACTAATGAAAAACTGTTTTTT	CASTGDRATNEKLFF
TRBV7-3	TRBJ1-1	NA	TRBD1	TGTGCCAGCAGCCAAACAGGGGGAGGTGAAGCTTTCTTT	CASSQTGGGEAFF
TRBV6-2/TRBV6-3	TRBJ1-5	NA	NA	TGTGCCAGCAGTTACTTTGGGGCGCCAGGCCGTCCTCAGCCCCAGCATTTT	CASSYFGAPGRPQPQHF
TRBV3-1/TRBV3-2	TRBJ1-2	NA	TRBD1	TGTGCCAGCAGCCTCCGGACAGGCCGTAAGGGCTACACCTTC	CASSLRTGRKGYTF
TRBV6-5	TRBJ1-4	NA	NA	TGTGCCAGCACAGGTATTAATGAAAAACTGTTTTTT	CASTGINEKLFF
TRBV3-1/TRBV3-2	TRBJ1-2	NA	NA	TGTGCCAGCAGCCAAGCGCAGTATGGCTACACCTTC	CASSQAQYGYTF
TRBV2	TRBJ2-5	NA	TRBD2	TGTGCCAGCAGTGAATGGACTAGTCAAGAGACCCAGTACTTC	CASSEWTSQETQYF
TRBV28	TRBJ1-5	NA	NA	TGTGCCAGCAGCTCACTAAACGCGACAGCTTTTAACAATCAGCCCCAGCATTTT	CASSSLNATAFNNQPQHF
TRBV19	TRBJ1-1	NA	TRBD1	TGTGCCAGTAGTATATCCGGGACAGGGGAGAACACTGAAGCTTTCTTT	CASSISGTGENTEAFF
TRBV25-1	TRBJ1-5	NA	NA	TGTGCCAGCAGTGAATATGGGACTGGCCAGCCCCAGCATTTT	CASSEYGTGQPQHF
TRBV6-5	TRBJ2-7	once	NA	TGTGCCAGCAGGTCCATCAACGGGGGATCCTACGAGCAGTACTTC	CASRSINGGSYEQYF
TRBV11-2	TRBJ1-2	NA	TRBD1	TGTGCCAGCAGCCGGGACAGGATCTATGGCTACACCTTC	CASSRDRIYGYTF
TRBV2	TRBJ1-6	NA	NA	TGTGCCAGCAGTGCAACGGGAAATTCACCCCTCCACTTT	CASSATGNSPLHF
TRBV2	TRBJ2-3	NA	NA	TGTGCCAGCGCCCTCAGGGGATCTAGCACAGATACGCAGTATTTT	CASALRGSSTDTQYF
TRBV6-5	TRBJ2-7	once	NA	TGTGCCAGCAGCATGACAGACCCTCGGGACGAGCAGTACTTC	CASSMTDPRDEQYF
TRBV10-1	TRBJ2-5	NA	NA	TGCGCCACCGTACCCGGGGACCAAGAGACCCAGTACTTC	CATVPGDQETQYF
TRBV24-1	TRBJ2-6	NA	NA	TGTGCCACCAGTGATGGAGTAATTTTGAGCTCTGGGGCCAACGTGCTGACTTTC	CATSDGVILSSGANVLTF
TRBV9	TRBJ2-3	NA	NA	TGTGCCAGCAGCGTTTCGAATACAGTGAGAGATACGCAGTATTTT	CASSVSNTVRDTQYF
TRBV7-8	TRBJ1-5	few	TRBD1	TGTGCCAGCAGCTTAGGAGTGGACAGGATGAGCAATCAGCCCCAGCATTTT	CASSLGVDRMSNQPQHF
TRBV11-1	TRBJ1-1	NA	NA	TGTGCCAGCAGCTTAGAATACAGGAACACTGAAGCTTTCTTT	CASSLEYRNTEAFF
TRBV27	TRBJ2-1	once	TRBD2	TGTGCCAGCAGTTTGTTTAGCGGGAGCTCCTACAATGAGCAGTTCTTC	CASSLFSGSSYNEQFF
TRBV7-6	TRBJ1-4	NA	NA	TGTGCCAGCAGCTTACGAATTAGCGCAACTAATGAAAAACTGTTTTTT	CASSLRISATNEKLFF
TRBV15	TRBJ1-2	NA	NA	TGTGCCACCAGCAGAGATTCGGCGGTATCTCGGGGTTACACCTTC	CATSRDSAVSRGYTF
TRBV7-2	TRBJ2-1	NA	TRBD2	TGTGCCAGCAGGCCGGGACTAGCGGGGGCTAATGAGCAGTTCTTC	CASRPGLAGANEQFF
TRBV27	TRBJ2-7	NA	TRBD2	TGTGCCAGCAGTGGAGGGACTAGCGGGAGAGGGCACGAGCAGTACTTC	CASSGGTSGRGHEQYF
TRBV6-5	TRBJ1-4	NA	TRBD1	TGTGCCAGCAGTAACTCCGGGACAGCGAATGAAAAACTGTTTTTT	CASSNSGTANEKLFF
TRBV9	TRBJ2-1	NA	NA	TGTGCCAGCAGCGAAGAGGGGAACAGGGATTGGGGACCCTACAATGAGCAGTTCTTC	CASSEEGNRDWGPYNEQFF
TRBV4-1	TRBJ2-1	few	NA	TGCGCCAGCAGCCAAGATCGAGTCGCGAATGAGCAGTTCTTC	CASSQDRVANEQFF